This T cell receptor beta chain was retrieved from a study of shared clonotypes between healthy human individuals. Study observations and caveats: Expectations were that clonotype sharing among donors would be affected by sequencing depth. Of the naive CD4 clonotypes, about 5% were shared across several donors.

This table comes from immunoSEQ multiplex PCR, and its TCRdb copy is limited to in-frame clones, with some not included. Of millions of clones in the sample, roughly 96% were seen once. Each donor was a Caucasian adult residing in Nashville, Tennessee. A remark on this clone: The antigen is not known. Other DNA variants within this sample encode the same CDR3.

The V end lost 6 bases, the J end lost 7 bases, and 12 bases lay between the germline ends. Germline CDR1 DFQATT, CDR2 SNEGSKA (reference sequence). The CDR3 consists of 11 residues. Material: naive CD4+ T cells sorted from blood. Subset here: CD45RA+ positively selected. This clonotype originated in a man younger than 35 in good health. This chain joins TRBV20-1 and TRBJ1-2; D might be TRBD1 (6 bases). The CDR3 here is CSAVEGGGYTF. CDR3 DNA sequence: TGCAGTGCGGTTGAGGGGGGTGGCTACACCTTC.